The 2 T cell receptor beta chains below all came from one sample that was sequenced in a study of human T cells and chemical hapten exposure. Indicated time point: pre-sensitization, week 0. Treatment in this sample: therapeutic diphenylcyclopropenone sensitization with weekly scalp DPC. TCRdb redid the calling of the RACE reads with MiXCR, one entry per CDR3 protein. This sample has roughly 100,000 distinct CDR3 sequences; roughly 12% occur once, and the top ten carry around 1.6%. The sequences come from whole blood, collected in connection with sensitization to the hapten diphenylcyclopropenone (DPC). These receptors were obtained from a woman between 50 and 59 years old with alopecia areata. Some clones in this sample may be carry-over from other donors' samples.

This clonotype was counted only a few times. V and J are TRBV5-1 and TRBJ2-7; TRBD2 aligns across 13 bases. This CDR3 is built from 19 residues. Germline V gene sequence: CDR1 SGHRS, CDR2 YFSETQ. V trimming: 0 bases; J trimming: 0 bases; junction bases outside the gene matches: 9. The CDR3, as DNA: TGCGCCAGCAGCTTGGCGTTGACTAGCGGGAGGATTAACTCCTACGAGCAGTACTTC. Translation gives CASSLALTSGRINSYEQYF.

This clonotype was found many times. The chain joins TRBV7-9 to TRBJ2-3; D uncertain. The CDR3 totals 11 residues. The V gene lost 5 bases and the J gene lost 7 bases, with 7 bases spanning the gap. The germline V gene has CDR1 SEHNR and CDR2 FQNEAQ (reference sequence). This CDR3 reads CASSEGYTQYF. The CDR3 DNA sequence: TGTGCCAGCAGCGAAGGGTATACGCAGTATTTT.